These 20 T cell receptor beta chains share one sample of origin, sequenced in a study of cytomegalovirus exposure and HLA in healthy donors. The PCR ran on 60 Vbeta and 13 Jbeta primers. Profiled with immunoSEQ multiplex PCR; TCRdb holds only in-frame clones, not every one. The sample lists 60,000 to 70,000 clones; roughly 79% were seen once. The sequenced sample consisted of PBMCs. The receptors were sampled from a man aged 50 or older in good health and CMV-seronegative.

This chain links TRBV7-9 with TRBJ2-3, with 7 bases identical to TRBD2. The CDR3 runs to 14 residues. Germline loops: CDR1 SEHNR, CDR2 FQNEAQ (reference sequence). V lost 5 bases and J lost 2; bases outside the gene matches: 4. CDR3 protein: CASSPSGPTDTQYF. The CDR3 nucleotides read TGTGCCAGCAGCCCTAGCGGACCCACAGATACGCAGTATTTT. The full variable domain, rest sourced from reference TRBV7-9 and TRBJ2-3, is DTGVSQNPRHKITKRGQNVTFRCDPISEHNRLYWYRQTLGQGPEFLTYFQNEAQLEKSRLLSDRFSAERPKGSFSTLEIQRTEQGDSAMYLCASSPSGPTDTQYFGPGTRLTVL.

In nucleotides, the CDR3 is TGTGCCAGCAGCCTGACAGGGAGCTACGAGCAGTACTTC. Translated, it gives CASSLTGSYEQYF. The rearrangement links TRBV5-4 to TRBJ2-7, with 7 nucleotides matching TRBD1. The germline CDR1 and CDR2 sequences are SGHNT and YYREEE (reference sequence). The CDR3 totals 13 residues. V was clipped by 4 bases and J by 3 bases; unmatched bases: 4.

Points on this clone: A junction boundary mismatches the germline segment, possibly from a read error. Additional DNA sequences in this sample encode the identical CDR3. This chain links TRBV6-5 with TRBJ1-1, with TRBD1 identical over 8 bases. This CDR3 is built from 14 residues. In germline, CDR1 is MNHEY, CDR2 SVGAGI. CDR3 nucleotide sequence: TGCGCCAGCAGTAGAGACAGGGGGAACACTGAAGCTTTCTTT. Its protein product is CASSRDRGNTEAFF.

This clone has only a few counts. This chain joins TRBV13 and TRBJ2-1, with a weak D call TRBD1 (5 bases). Trimming shortened V by 5 bases and J by 2 bases, and 16 bases separated the two germline ends. CDR3 length: 16 amino acids. Germline assignment: CDR1 PRHDT and CDR2 FYEKMQ (reference sequence). As DNA, the CDR3 is TGTGCCAGCAGCCTTCTCAGATTCAGGGCCTACAATGAGCAGTTCTTC. Protein: CASSLLRFRAYNEQFF.

In this sample, this clone turned up once. The genes are TRBV9 and TRBJ2-5, with TRBD2 as a possible D gene (6 bases). The germline V and J ends were trimmed by 0 bases and 1 base, with 13 bases remaining between them. CDR3 length: 16 amino acids. Germline lookup yields CDR1 SGDLS and CDR2 YYNGEE. The CDR3 loop reads CASSVAVGGTQETQYF. CDR3 bases: TGTGCCAGCAGCGTAGCGGTCGGAGGGACCCAAGAGACCCAGTACTTC.

The chain carries TRBV7-2 and TRBJ2-2; no definite D call. Germline V gene data show CDR1 as SGHTA and CDR2 as FQGNSA. The CDR3 is made up of 14 amino acids. V shed 5 bases and J shed 2 bases, with 9 bases lying between them. CDR3 DNA sequence: TGTGCCAGCAGCCCCGACAAAAACACCGGGGAGCTGTTTTTT. This encodes CASSPDKNTGELFF. Complete variable domain (other parts from reference TRBV7-2 and TRBJ2-2): GAGVSQSPSNKVTEKGKDVELRCDPISGHTALYWYRQSLGQGLEFLIYFQGNSAPDKSGLPSDRFSAERTGGSVSTLTIQRTQQEDSAVYLCASSPDKNTGELFFGEGSRLTVL.

The chain carries TRBV5-1 and TRBJ2-3; 8 bases align to TRBD2. V lost 4 bases, J lost 4 bases, and 14 bases stayed unmatched. CDR3 length equals 17 residues. Germline V gene lookup returns CDR1 SGHRS and CDR2 YFSETQ. In nucleotides, the CDR3 is TGCGCCAGCAGCGAAATAAGGGGCGGGGGGCCGGCAGATACGCAGTATTTT. Translated, it gives CASSEIRGGGPADTQYF.

The V and J genes are TRBV5-4 and TRBJ1-1; the match to TRBD1 covers 9 bases. The CDR3 totals 15 residues. Trimming cost V 3 bases and J 0 bases; bases outside gene matches: 3. Looked up from germline, CDR1 is SGHNT and CDR2 is YYREEE (reference sequence). The CDR3 DNA sequence: TGTGCCAGCAGCTCGGGACAGGGTATGAACACTGAAGCTTTCTTT. Translation gives CASSSGQGMNTEAFF.

The table lists this clone with a count of one. This sequence joins TRBV7-8 and TRBJ2-5; 13 bases fit TRBD2. J gave up 2 bases and V 6 bases, and 6 bases lay outside the gene matches. This CDR3 is built from 16 residues. The germline CDR1 and CDR2 sequences are SGHVS and FQNEAQ. The CDR3 DNA is TGTGCCAGCAGACCCCCGGGACTAGCGGGGCAAGAGACCCAGTACTTC. Translating it yields CASRPPGLAGQETQYF.

The chain is built from TRBV11-3 and TRBJ1-6; D is perhaps TRBD1 (6 bases). This CDR3 has 14 residues. V lost 1 base, J lost 7 bases, and 8 bases lay in between. The germline V gene has CDR1 SGHNT and CDR2 YENEEA. The CDR3 here is CASSLGGGNSPLHF. DNA of the CDR3: TGTGCCAGCAGCTTAGGTGGGGGCAATTCACCCCTCCACTTT.

The chain couples TRBV6-6 to TRBJ2-7; TRBD1 might be the D (6 bases). This CDR3 contains 14 residues. Germline CDR1 is MNHNY and CDR2 is SVGAGI (reference sequence). Deletions cut 2 bases from V and 5 bases from J, with 13 bases between. This CDR3 reads CASSYPGQNDEQYF. In DNA form, the CDR3 reads TGTGCCAGCAGTTACCCAGGACAGAATGACGAGCAGTACTTC.

The rearrangement uses TRBV19 and TRBJ1-1; D gene ambiguous. The CDR3 loop spans 13 amino acids. Between the trimmed V and J ends, which lost 1 base and 5 bases, there was a span of 8 bases. Germline V lookup: CDR1 LNHDA, CDR2 SQIVND (reference sequence). The CDR3 bases are TGTGCCAGTAGTATAGTCCGAGGGACTGAAGCTTTCTTT. It codes for CASSIVRGTEAFF.

The rearrangement uses TRBV13 and TRBJ2-7, with TRBD1 matching over 7 bases. The J segment lost 0 bases and the V segment lost 4 bases, leaving 6 bases of the junction unmatched. Germline-derived CDR1 and CDR2 are PRHDT and FYEKMQ (reference sequence). The CDR3 is 15 residues long. For the CDR3, the DNA is TGTGCCAGCAGCTACGGACCAGGGGGCTCCTACGAGCAGTACTTC. Its translation: CASSYGPGGSYEQYF. Combining the CDR3 with reference TRBV13 and TRBJ2-7 gives the whole variable domain AAGVIQSPRHLIKEKRETATLKCYPIPRHDTVYWYQQGPGQDPQFLISFYEKMQSDKGSIPDRFSAQQFSDYHSELNMSSLELGDSALYFCASSYGPGGSYEQYFGPGTRLTVT.

This clone is a singleton in its sample. This rearrangement joins TRBV11-2 to TRBJ2-3, with a possible D match to TRBD2 (6 bases). Germline-derived CDR1 and CDR2 are SGHAT and FQNNGV. Between the trimmed V and J ends, which lost 0 bases and 4 bases, there was a span of 11 bases. There are 15 residues in the CDR3. DNA of the CDR3: TGTGCCAGCAGCTTAGATAGCGGAGGGGCAGATACGCAGTATTTT. This encodes CASSLDSGGADTQYF.

The chain is built from TRBV9 and TRBJ2-1, with 12 bases fitting TRBD2. The CDR3 sequence is 15 residues long. Germline V lookup: CDR1 SGDLS, CDR2 YYNGEE. V was pared by 4 bases and J by 5 bases, with 4 bases of the junction left unmatched. The chain's CDR3 is CASSPRLAGDNEQFF. The CDR3 DNA reads as TGTGCCAGCAGCCCCCGACTAGCGGGAGACAATGAGCAGTTCTTC.

V usage is TRBV29-1 and J usage is TRBJ2-7; 10 nucleotides line up with TRBD1. V lost 8 bases to trimming and J lost 3 bases; unmatched junction nucleotides: 4. This CDR3 contains 12 residues. Looked up from germline, CDR1 is SQVTM and CDR2 is ANQGSEA. Written as DNA, the CDR3 is TGCAGCACCCGGGACAGGGGCTACGAGCAGTACTTC. Translated, it gives CSTRDRGYEQYF.

V is TRBV14 and J is TRBJ2-1, with a tentative D call TRBD2 (6 bases). CDR3 length: 14 residues. Germline loops: CDR1 SGHDN, CDR2 FVKESK. Trimming cost V 5 bases and J 6 bases, with 14 bases left between them. DNA of the CDR3: TGTGCCAGCAGCGGGGGGTACAATCTCAATGAGCAGTTCTTC. As protein: CASSGGYNLNEQFF.

This chain joins TRBV30 and TRBJ2-2; TRBD2 might be the D (6 bases). Deletions cut 3 bases from V and 3 bases from J, with 14 bases between. The CDR3 extends over 15 amino acids. Germline CDR1 reads GTSNPN; CDR2 reads SVGIG (reference sequence). CDR3 DNA sequence: TGTGCCTGGAGCGACGGGAGTTTGGACACCGGGGAGCTGTTTTTT. As protein: CAWSDGSLDTGELFF.

The chain is built from TRBV10-2 and TRBJ1-6; D is perhaps TRBD1 (6 bases). Trimming took 3 bases from V and 9 from J, leaving 9 bases between them. Germline V gene lookup returns CDR1 WSHSY and CDR2 SAAADI. This CDR3 region has 13 residues. The CDR3 is CASSDNRASPLHF. CDR3 bases: TGCGCCAGCAGTGATAACAGGGCTTCACCCCTCCACTTT.

This clone was seen a few times. V gene TRBV2 combines with J gene TRBJ2-1; TRBD2 matches at 14 bases. This CDR3 is 15 amino acids long. Germline V gene lookup returns CDR1 SNHLY and CDR2 FYNNEI. J lost 10 bases, V lost 5 bases, and 7 bases had no gene match. The DNA for the CDR3 is TGTGCCAGCAGTCCCAGGACTAGCGGGGGGAACGAGCAGTTCTTC. Its translation is CASSPRTSGGNEQFF.